The 32 T cell receptor beta chains given below trace back to one sample, sequenced in a study of CD8 T cells in ankylosing spondylitis. MiXCR was run by TCRdb on the 5' RACE reads, yielding one entry per CDR3 protein. Of under 150,000 distinct CDR3 sequences listed, 9.3% are singletons. Material for sequencing was blood, either unsorted or a sorted T cell fraction (not recorded which). These TCRs come from a male donor with ankylosing spondylitis or in good health (not recorded which).

Only a few counts were recorded for this clonotype. V gene TRBV12-3 or TRBV12-4 combines with J gene TRBJ2-7, with a tentative D call TRBD1 (6 bases). This CDR3 has 14 residues. V lost 6 bases, J lost 2 bases, and 14 bases lay in between. CDR3 bases: TGTGCCAGCAGCCGCGACAGGATCCCCTACGAGCAGTACTTC. Residues: CASSRDRIPYEQYF.

This clonotype was observed at least ten times. This sequence joins TRBV5-1 and TRBJ2-3; D is unclear. Trimming shortened V by 7 bases and J by 2 bases, and 11 bases separated the two germline ends. The CDR3 has 13 residues. Germline V gives CDR1 SGHRS, CDR2 YFSETQ. The CDR3 sequence: CASRTQDTDTQYF. The DNA for the CDR3 is TGCGCCAGCCGCACCCAGGACACAGATACGCAGTATTTT. Together with reference TRBV5-1 and TRBJ2-3, the CDR3 gives the full variable domain: KAGVTQTPRYLIKTRGQQVTLSCSPISGHRSVSWYQQTPGQGLQFLFEYFSETQRNKGNFPGRFSGRQFSNSRSEMNVSTLELGDSALYLCASRTQDTDTQYFGPGTRLTVL.

This clonotype was observed many times. This chain links TRBV5-1 with TRBJ2-3, with D tentatively TRBD1 or TRBD2 (5 bases each). This CDR3 is built from 14 residues. V lost 0 bases and J 1 base, leaving 6 bases between the germline ends. Germline V CDR1 and CDR2: SGHRS, YFSETQ. CDR3: CASSLGGGTDTQYF. In DNA, the CDR3 is TGCGCCAGCAGCTTGGGAGGGGGCACAGATACGCAGTATTTT.

This clonotype was detected ten times or more. The rearrangement links TRBV20-1 to TRBJ2-7, with 9 bases aligning to TRBD2. CDR1 and CDR2 from the germline V gene are DFQATT and SNEGSKA (reference sequence). CDR3 length: 14 residues. Unmatched junction bases numbered 8, after V lost 3 bases and J lost 5 bases. CDR3 nucleotides: TGCAGTGCTAGGCTTAGCGGGAGAGACAACGAGCAGTACTTC. Protein sequence: CSARLSGRDNEQYF.

This clonotype was detected ten times or more. V and J are TRBV5-1 and TRBJ2-2; D is possibly TRBD1 (6 bases). The CDR3 has 16 residues. V was clipped by 4 bases and J by 1 base, with 14 bases between them. The germline V gene encodes CDR1 SGHRS and CDR2 YFSETQ. The CDR3 DNA follows: TGCGCCAGCAGCCAACCGGGACAACGGAACACCGGGGAGCTGTTTTTT. As protein: CASSQPGQRNTGELFF.

This clonotype showed up just a few times. The rearrangement links TRBV7-9 to TRBJ1-1; the D gene is possibly TRBD1 (6 bases). The V end lost 4 bases, the J end lost 0 bases, and 12 bases lay between the germline ends. Germline V gene sequence: CDR1 SEHNR, CDR2 FQNEAQ (reference sequence). The CDR3 covers 15 residues. CDR3 in DNA: TGTGCCAGCAGCTCCTGGACAGATATGAACACTGAAGCTTTCTTT. This sequence encodes CASSSWTDMNTEAFF. Filled out from reference TRBV7-9 and TRBJ1-1, the complete variable domain reads DTGVSQNPRHKITKRGQNVTFRCDPISEHNRLYWYRQTLGQGPEFLTYFQNEAQLEKSRLLSDRFSAERPKGSFSTLEIQRTEQGDSAMYLCASSSWTDMNTEAFFGQGTRLTVV.

The rearrangement links TRBV5-1 to TRBJ2-2, with D perhaps assigned TRBD1 or TRBD2 (6 bases each). The germline V gene has CDR1 SGHRS and CDR2 YFSETQ. This CDR3 is built from 14 residues. V was trimmed by 5 bases and J by 6 bases, leaving 14 bases between them. DNA of the CDR3: TGCGCCAGCAGTAGGCTCGGGGGCTCCGGGGAGCTGTTTTTT. Amino acids: CASSRLGGSGELFF.

This clonotype has at least ten counts. The V and J genes are TRBV29-1 and TRBJ2-2, with 9 nucleotides matching TRBD1. Germline values: CDR1 SQVTM, CDR2 ANQGSEA. CDR3 length equals 15 residues. Trimming removed 7 bases from V and 1 base from J; junction bases left unmatched: 7. Written as DNA, the CDR3 is TGCAGCGCGACCCCGGGACAGGGGAACACCGGGGAGCTGTTTTTT. Residues: CSATPGQGNTGELFF.

This chain uses TRBV2 with TRBJ2-3; D is ambiguous. Germline values: CDR1 SNHLY, CDR2 FYNNEI. The V end was cut by 6 bases, the J end by 4 bases, with 11 bases between. There are 13 residues in the CDR3. The DNA of the CDR3 is TGTGCCAGCAGAATTCGTGGGGCAGATACGCAGTATTTT. Residues: CASRIRGADTQYF.

This clonotype was detected only a few times. The chain has TRBV20-1 and TRBJ1-1, with 7 bases identical to TRBD1. V shed 8 bases and J 1 base; nucleotides not matched to a gene: 10. CDR1 is DFQATT, CDR2 SNEGSKA, per germline (reference sequence). The CDR3 length is 14 residues. Here the CDR3 reads CSRPTGNSNTEAFF. The CDR3 coding sequence is TGCAGTCGACCGACAGGGAATTCGAACACTGAAGCTTTCTTT.

This clonotype was counted between two and nine times. The rearrangement links TRBV5-1 to TRBJ2-1; TRBD2 matches 10 bases. This CDR3 comprises 14 residues. V was clipped by 5 bases and J by 5 bases; unmatched bases: 4. Germline CDR1 reads SGHRS; CDR2 reads YFSETQ. The chain's CDR3 is CASRRTSGHNEQFF. The CDR3 coding sequence is TGCGCCAGCAGACGGACTAGCGGACACAATGAGCAGTTCTTC.

CDR3 nucleotides: TGTGCCACCAGTGACCAACAGGGGGTGTTGGAGCAGCCCCAGCATTTT. Amino acids: CATSDQQGVLEQPQHF. This chain joins TRBV24-1 and TRBJ1-5; 8 bases match TRBD1. The germline V gene has CDR1 KGHDR and CDR2 SFDVKD. The CDR3 sequence is 16 residues long. Unmatched junction bases numbered 11, after V lost 4 bases and J lost 7 bases.

This clonotype occurred many times. The J gene is TRBJ2-3, the V gene TRBV20-1; 8 positions agree with TRBD1. The CDR3 is 14 residues long. With V trimmed by 5 bases and J by 8 bases, 12 bases remained unmatched. Germline loops: CDR1 DFQATT, CDR2 SNEGSKA (reference sequence). The CDR3 nucleotides read TGCAGTGCTGGGGACGGACTACAGGGGGGTACGCAGTATTTT. As protein: CSAGDGLQGGTQYF.

This clonotype was observed at least ten times. This chain uses TRBV7-2 with TRBJ2-1; TRBD1 aligns across 9 bases. This CDR3 is built from 15 residues. Per the germline V gene, CDR1 is SGHTA and CDR2 is FQGNSA. V shed 1 base and J 11 bases; nucleotides not matched to a gene: 9. CDR3 amino acids: CASSLDSGQGAKQFF. DNA for the CDR3: TGTGCCAGCAGCTTAGATTCGGGACAGGGTGCTAAGCAGTTCTTC.

The chain links TRBV9 to TRBJ2-6, with D unresolved. There are 14 residues in the CDR3. V was cut by 0 bases and J by 3 bases, with 4 bases left in between. Germline V lookup: CDR1 SGDLS, CDR2 YYNGEE. Written as DNA, the CDR3 is TGTGCCAGCAGCGTAGGAGGTGGGGCCAACGTCCTGACTTTC. This encodes CASSVGGGANVLTF.

The sample holds many counts of this clonotype. The rearrangement joins TRBV11-1 to TRBJ2-1, with D unresolved. The germline V gene encodes CDR1 SGHAT and CDR2 FQDESV (reference sequence). Trimming took off 4 bases at V and 5 bases at J, with 15 bases between the two ends. The CDR3 spans 15 residues. The chain's CDR3 is CASSSRNRENNEQFF. Written as DNA, the CDR3 is TGTGCCAGCAGCTCTCGGAATAGAGAAAACAATGAGCAGTTCTTC. Combining the CDR3 with reference TRBV11-1 and TRBJ2-1 gives the whole variable domain EAEVAQSPRYKITEKSQAVAFWCDPISGHATLYWYRQILGQGPELLVQFQDESVVDDSQLPKDRFSAERLKGVDSTLKIQPAELGDSAMYLCASSSRNRENNEQFFGPGTRLTVL.

The CDR3 DNA sequence: TGTGCCAGCAGTTCGGGGGGGTGGAGCTCCTATAATTCACCCCTCCACTTT. It yields the protein CASSSGGWSSYNSPLHF. This chain joins TRBV28 and TRBJ1-6; D might be TRBD1 (5 bases). V was trimmed by 4 bases and J by 0 bases, leaving 13 bases between them. Germline V lookup: CDR1 MDHEN, CDR2 SYDVKM. The CDR3 is 17 amino acids. Drawing the rest from reference TRBV28 and TRBJ1-6, the complete variable domain is DVKVTQSSRYLVKRTGEKVFLECVQDMDHENMFWYRQDPGLGLRLIYFSYDVKMKEKGDIPEGYSVSREKKERFSLILESASTNQTSMYLCASSSGGWSSYNSPLHFGNGTRLTVT.

This chain uses TRBV5-6 with TRBJ2-7; 9 bases match TRBD2. Germline-derived CDR1 and CDR2 are SGHDT and YYEEEE. The CDR3 totals 15 residues. J was trimmed by 3 bases and V by 4 bases; bases with no gene match: 8. CDR3 protein: CASSRARGGFYEQYF. Written as DNA, the CDR3 is TGTGCCAGCAGCCGTGCGCGGGGGGGATTCTACGAGCAGTACTTC.

This clonotype was seen ten or more times. The rearrangement uses TRBV29-1 and TRBJ2-6; possibly TRBD2 for D (5 bases). CDR3 length: 14 residues. With 7 bases removed from V and 0 bases from J, the gap between germline ends came to 10 bases. CDR1 is SQVTM, CDR2 ANQGSEA, per germline. The CDR3 here is CSAAGISGANVLTF. The CDR3 coding sequence is TGCAGCGCCGCGGGTATCTCTGGGGCCAACGTCCTGACTTTC.

The chain is built from TRBV29-1 and TRBJ2-3; 7 bases agree with TRBD2. The CDR3 consists of 13 residues. Trimming cost V 2 bases and J 6 bases; bases outside gene matches: 5. The germline V gene encodes CDR1 SQVTM and CDR2 ANQGSEA. CDR3: CSVELAGVDTQYF. The CDR3 coding sequence is TGCAGCGTTGAACTTGCGGGAGTGGATACGCAGTATTTT.

This chain uses TRBV12-3 or TRBV12-4 with TRBJ1-6, with TRBD1 as a possible D gene (6 bases). The CDR3 extends over 13 amino acids. Trimming removed 6 bases from V and 7 bases from J, with 10 bases in between. In nucleotides, the CDR3 is TGTGCCAGCAGCCCGGACAGCAATTCACCCCTCCACTTT. Its protein product is CASSPDSNSPLHF.

This clonotype was seen repeatedly, ten times or more. The rearrangement uses TRBV5-1 and TRBJ2-1; D may match TRBD1 or TRBD2 (5 bases each). The CDR3 loop spans 14 amino acids. With 4 bases removed from V and 2 bases from J, the gap between germline ends came to 10 bases. Germline V CDR1 and CDR2: SGHRS, YFSETQ. The CDR3 sequence: CASSLGTPYNEQFF. Written as DNA, the CDR3 is TGCGCCAGCAGCCTGGGGACCCCCTACAATGAGCAGTTCTTC.

This clonotype was seen ten or more times. The chain uses TRBV10-3 and TRBJ1-1; 9 bases are shared with TRBD1. Trimming removed 6 bases from V and 5 bases from J; junction bases left unmatched: 7. Per the germline V gene, CDR1 is ENHRY and CDR2 is SYGVKD. This CDR3 is 14 amino acids long. The chain's CDR3 is CAIRPGQGFTEAFF. Written as DNA, the CDR3 is TGTGCCATCAGGCCCGGACAGGGGTTTACTGAAGCTTTCTTT.

Many counts were recorded for this clonotype. V and J are TRBV7-8 and TRBJ1-1, with D possibly TRBD1 on 6 matching bases. The germline gives CDR1 SGHVS, CDR2 FQNEAQ. This CDR3 contains 15 residues. V shed 5 bases and J shed 1 base, with 14 bases lying between them. The CDR3 here is CASSPWTATNTEAFF. The CDR3 nucleotides are TGTGCCAGCAGCCCATGGACAGCGACGAACACTGAAGCTTTCTTT.

This chain uses TRBV6-1 with TRBJ2-7; TRBD2 agrees at 7 bases. V dropped 6 bases and J dropped 1; count of bases not matched to a gene: 6. The CDR3 extends over 14 amino acids. Germline V CDR1 and CDR2: MNHNS, SASEGT. CDR3 nucleotides: TGTGCCAGCAGGCAAGCGGGGACGTCCTACGAGCAGTACTTC. Residues: CASRQAGTSYEQYF.

The chain links TRBV5-1 to TRBJ1-1; D ambiguous. The CDR3 extends over 14 amino acids. The germline gives CDR1 SGHRS, CDR2 YFSETQ. V was shortened by 1 base and J by 1 base, with 8 bases between the two germline ends. CDR3 sequence (DNA): TGCGCCAGCAGCTTGCGGCGGCCGAACACTGAAGCTTTCTTT. Amino acid sequence: CASSLRRPNTEAFF. The whole variable domain, filled in from reference TRBV5-1 and TRBJ1-1, reads KAGVTQTPRYLIKTRGQQVTLSCSPISGHRSVSWYQQTPGQGLQFLFEYFSETQRNKGNFPGRFSGRQFSNSRSEMNVSTLELGDSALYLCASSLRRPNTEAFFGQGTRLTVV.

This clonotype was picked up a small number of times. The chain uses TRBV11-2 and TRBJ2-5, with D possibly matching TRBD2 (5 bases). Trimming stripped 3 bases from V and 5 bases from J, with 13 bases between. Germline assignment: CDR1 SGHAT and CDR2 FQNNGV. The CDR3 runs to 14 residues. The CDR3 loop is CASSLGHPGETQYF. DNA for the CDR3: TGTGCCAGCAGCTTGGGCCACCCGGGGGAGACCCAGTACTTC.

The rearrangement uses TRBV7-6 and TRBJ2-3; a weak D match, TRBD1 (6 bases). The CDR3 runs to 15 residues. Trimming left V 2 bases short and J 8 bases short, with 17 bases between. Germline CDR1 SGHVS, CDR2 FNYEAQ. CDR3 sequence: CASSLPVRGFGTQYF. The CDR3 DNA reads as TGTGCCAGCAGCTTACCAGTGAGGGGGTTCGGTACGCAGTATTTT.

The CDR3 reads CASSLGPAQPQHF. The CDR3 DNA follows: TGTGCCAGCAGCTTAGGGCCGGCTCAGCCCCAGCATTTT. The chain recombines TRBV7-2 with TRBJ1-5, with D unresolved. The V and J ends lost 1 base and 6 bases respectively, with 7 bases between them. Germline lookup yields CDR1 SGHTA and CDR2 FQGNSA. The CDR3 runs 13 residues.

This clonotype was counted at least ten times. The chain combines TRBV18 with TRBJ2-7; 8 nucleotides align to TRBD1. V trimming: 4 bases; J trimming: 5 bases; junction bases outside the gene matches: 7. CDR1 KGHSH and CDR2 LQKENI come from the germline V gene. CDR3 length equals 14 residues. The CDR3 loop reads CASSRTGTGHEQYF. DNA of the CDR3: TGTGCCAGCTCACGGACAGGGACAGGACACGAGCAGTACTTC.

This clonotype was found a few times. The chain carries TRBV11-2 and TRBJ1-5; TRBD1 agrees at 7 bases. The CDR3 covers 14 residues. The trim removed 5 bases at V and 7 bases at J, leaving 8 bases unmatched. Germline loops: CDR1 SGHAT, CDR2 FQNNGV. CDR3: CASSQTGATQPQHF. In nucleotides, the CDR3 is TGTGCCAGCAGCCAAACAGGGGCGACACAGCCCCAGCATTTT.

This clonotype was counted between two and nine times. The CDR3 spells CASSPWALWSEMPSQQYF. CDR3 DNA sequence: TGTGCCAGCAGCCCGTGGGCCCTTTGGTCCGAGATGCCCTCCCAGCAGTACTTC. The rearrangement links TRBV12-3 or TRBV12-4 to TRBJ2-7, with unresolved D. The CDR3 sequence is 18 residues long. Trimming stripped 6 bases from V and 8 bases from J, with 32 bases between.